The clone carrying this TCR beta chain was seen many times. Its matching antigen is unknown. The V gene lost 0 bases and the J gene lost 5 bases, with 13 bases spanning the gap. CDR3 length equals 15 residues. Germline loops: CDR1 KGHSH, CDR2 LQKENI. These data are taken from a study of T cells in Graves' hyperthyroidism and ophthalmopathy. Across the whole study: Any treatment followed the collection of peripheral blood at initial diagnosis.

Regarding the study as a whole: Most expanded thyroid clonotypes above 0.001 also appeared in blood.

RNA transcripts provided the source from which TCR beta CDR3 regions were amplified. The study used the HTBI primer set for a first-round RT-PCR of the TCR CDR3. TCRdb itself ran the multiplex PCR reads through MiXCR, one entry per CDR3 protein. The sample consists of 300,000 to 450,000 distinct CDR3 sequences, more than 14% of them appearing once. This chain uses TRBV18 with TRBJ1-2; weak D call: TRBD1 (5 bases). The sequence was obtained from a woman between 25 and 40 years old with Graves' ophthalmopathy. The sequencing sample was made of blood. The CDR3 sequence: CASSPPIRDRYGYTF. DNA for the CDR3: TGTGCCAGCTCACCACCTATCAGGGACCGTTATGGCTACACCTTC.